This T cell receptor beta chain was obtained from a study of beta chain features in type 1 diabetes (dated by TCRdb to 2016 to 2018). About the study as a whole: Mean age, gender distribution, total cell number and subset yield were not different between patients and healthy donors. Whereas all 28 donors provided naive and central memory subsets, regulatory and stem cell-like memory subsets were isolated from just 8 patients and roughly eight healthy donors. The study compared the TCRB repertoires of sorted circulating CD4+ T cell subsets in recently diagnosed type 1 diabetes patients with those in matched healthy donors. A total of approximately 100,000,000 sorted cells were examined across all samples, and the number of cells per subset was strongly correlated with RNA yield. Results the study describes overall, beyond this receptor: Shorter templates might have been favored by PCR, but patient and control samples were amplified and corrected together, so both groups would have been affected equally by any skew. Because cDNA was sequenced instead of genomic DNA, activated cells with high expression could be over-represented, although the groups did not differ in activation or CD3 levels. Type 1 diabetes patients showed a moderate but significant shortening of TCRB CDR3 length in all four CD4+ subsets. Only small numbers of individuals were included in the HLA sub-analyses, which left unresolved whether HLA type had any influence on TCRB rearrangement. Patients with type 1 diabetes made fewer insertions and deleted more nucleotides at VDJ recombination sites, implying thymic rearrangement abnormalities. Naive, central memory and regulatory TCRB repertoires appeared to be more alike among patients than among healthy donors.

The junction carries 7 bases between V and J, which are trimmed by 6 bases and 4 bases respectively. CDR1 and CDR2 (SNHLY, FYNNEI) derive from the germline V gene. From the cysteine through the phenylalanine, the CDR3 covers 11 amino acids. The CDR3 DNA has 33 bases and is translated from base 1. From each donor, a single peripheral blood sample of about 110 mL on average was drawn into heparinised tubes. Using a panel that included CD45RO, CCR7, CD25, CD127, CD95 and CD27, naive, central memory, regulatory and stem cell-like memory CD4+ T cells were sorted on a BD FACSAria II. Every sorted population had a purity above 95%. PBMCs were isolated right away by Lymphoprep density gradient centrifugation and were stained directly, without culture. To minimize batch effects, samples were stained and sorted in pairs, one healthy donor with one patient per experiment. To note about this clone: What antigen it recognizes has not been identified. The input lacks base qualities; no much larger clone sits a single base away.

The entire isolated RNA was reverse transcribed using the High Capacity cDNA Reverse Transcription Kit, and thus expressed TCRB transcripts were sequenced. Naive, central memory and regulatory T cell samples underwent deep immunoSEQ sequencing, averaging around 3.6 million total reads per sample. Sorted cells were lysed in RLT buffer, and RNA was extracted using DNase-treated RNeasy Micro or Mini kits according to cell number. To prevent cross-contamination, each cell subset was processed individually, whereas patient and healthy donor samples were processed jointly. The immunoSEQ multiplex PCR was used to amplify TCRB sequences from cDNA, yielding 87-bp fragments that span the CDR3 region. Amplicons were sequenced on the Illumina HiSeq platform. The study's own analysis went as follows. Synthetic template baselines were used to correct PCR bias computationally, reads within Hamming distance 2 were collapsed, and singletons that could not be merged were discarded. Reads were aligned against IMGT so that V, D and J genes, CDR3 length and insertions or deletions at six rearrangement sites could be assigned. Within each subset, clonotype counts were normalized to the number of sorted cells before true diversity and Gini coefficients were calculated with the tcR R package. The overlap coefficient, calculated on TCRB nucleotide sequences, was used to quantify repertoire sharing. Out-of-frame TCRB sequences from naive cells were analyzed as a proxy for the pre-selection repertoire. TCRdb stores this immuneACCESS table with in-frame sequences only. Part of the clones is absent; in the studies checked, under half of the shortfall reflects unresolved V genes, and no reason is known for the rest. D and trimming were read from the DNA, whereas the V and J calls and clone size are those reported in that table. The sample data list 360,000 or so clones, and roughly a fifth of these were observed just once. The ten most abundant clones make up 0.044% of the sample.

The sequence came from a woman between 18 and 29 years old in good health. Sequenced input: naive CD4+ T cells from blood. The cell subset or site label of this sample denotes: true naive CD4+ T cells. The rearranged chain carries TRBV2 and TRBJ2-7; the D gene is possibly TRBD2, with 5 bases matching. The DNA reads as follows: TGTGCCAGCAGGGGAGCTTACGAGCAGTACTTC. This is translated as CASRGAYEQYF.